These T cell receptor beta chains were read from a single sample in a study of cytomegalovirus exposure and HLA in healthy donors. Assay: immunoSEQ multiplex PCR; the TCRdb copy retains only in-frame clones and omits some. The sample has some 150,000 clones, 70% to 80% seen once; the top ten hold over 1.2%. Sequencing was done on a sample of PBMCs. Source of these receptors: a man in his fifties or sixties in good health and CMV-seronegative. Both conserved end residues are part of each CDR3. A D gene is named only where the DNA matches it firmly. Only some rows state a clone size, as once, few, many or a class for expanded clones.

TRBJ2-3	TRBV28	.	TRBD2	TGTGCCAGCAGTCGAGCGGGAGCGGCAGATACGCAGTATTTT	CASSRAGAADTQYF
TRBJ2-3	TRBV27	.	TRBD1	TGTGCCAGCAGTCCCGACGACAGGGCGAGCACAGATACGCAGTATTTT	CASSPDDRASTDTQYF
TRBJ2-1	TRBV5-1	.	.	TGCGCCAGCAGCTTGGGACTAGGAAACCGCAATGAGCAGTTCTTC	CASSLGLGNRNEQFF
TRBJ2-3	TRBV21-1	few	.	TGTGCCAGCAGCAAACAAGCGCCGGGACAGGGTACAGATACGCAGTATTTT	CASSKQAPGQGTDTQYF
TRBJ2-3	TRBV9	.	TRBD2	TGTGCCAGCAGCCCGGGACTAGCGGACACAGATACGCAGTATTTT	CASSPGLADTDTQYF
TRBJ1-1	TRBV28	.	TRBD1	TGTGCCAGCAGTTTATACAGGGGCACTGAAGCTTTCTTT	CASSLYRGTEAFF
TRBJ2-5	TRBV28	.	TRBD2	TGTGCCAGCAGTTTCTCACTAGCGGGGATCCAAGAGACCCAGTACTTC	CASSFSLAGIQETQYF
TRBJ2-7	TRBV6-5	.	.	TGTGCCAGCAGTTACTCTAGCGCGGTACCCTACGAGCAGTACTTC	CASSYSSAVPYEQYF
TRBJ2-7	TRBV6-5	.	.	TGTGCCAGCAGTTACTCGACTAATATTTGGGGAGGTGAGCAGTACTTC	CASSYSTNIWGGEQYF
TRBJ1-2	TRBV5-4	few	.	TGTGCCAGCAGCCTCCCCGCTCAGGGGACCTATGGCTACACCTTC	CASSLPAQGTYGYTF
TRBJ2-6	TRBV7-2	.	.	TGTGCCAGCAGCTTGGGGCCCAGATCTGGGGCCAACGTCCTGACTTTC	CASSLGPRSGANVLTF
TRBJ1-2	TRBV28	.	.	TGTGCCAGCAGTTTCCCGGACATCCTAGGGGGCTACACCTTC	CASSFPDILGGYTF
TRBJ2-1	TRBV5-4	.	.	TGTGCCAGCAGCTTGGGTACAGGGACTGGACTAGAGTCGTTCTTC	CASSLGTGTGLESFF
TRBJ2-1	TRBV2	.	TRBD2	TGTGCCAGCAGTGTTCGGGAGGGTTACAATGAGCAGTTCTTC	CASSVREGYNEQFF
TRBJ2-2	TRBV27	.	.	TGTGCCAGCAGTCCCGGGGATTTGGGGGAGCTGTTTTTT	CASSPGDLGELFF
TRBJ2-1	TRBV10-2	.	TRBD2	TGCGCCACCAAACTAGCGGGAGGACCCTCCTACAATGAGCAGTTCTTC	CATKLAGGPSYNEQFF
TRBJ2-7	TRBV19	.	.	TGTGCCAGTAGTATAGTTGGCGGGTGGGAGCAGTACTTC	CASSIVGGWEQYF
TRBJ2-2	TRBV7-8	few	.	TGTGCCAGCACCCCGGACATCCTAAACACCGGGGAGCTGTTTTTT	CASTPDILNTGELFF
TRBJ1-1	TRBV9	.	.	TGTGCCAGCAGCGTAGGTAGGGGAGGAACTGAAGCTTTCTTT	CASSVGRGGTEAFF
TRBJ2-5	TRBV29-1	.	.	TGCAGCGTACTACAGGGTAGGGTCTTTAGAGAGACCCAGTACTTC	CSVLQGRVFRETQYF
TRBJ1-1	TRBV19	few	TRBD1	TGTGCCAGTACAAGACAGGGGGTCACTGAAGCTTTCTTT	CASTRQGVTEAFF
TRBJ2-2	TRBV6-1	once	TRBD2	TGTGCCAGCAGTGACAACCCGGGACTAGCGGGACGATTTGATGCCGGGGAGCTGTTTTTT	CASSDNPGLAGRFDAGELFF
TRBJ2-2	TRBV19	.	.	TGTGCCAGTAGTATAGGACAGTCTAACACCGGGGAGCTGTTTTTT	CASSIGQSNTGELFF
TRBJ1-2	TRBV28	.	TRBD1	TGTGCCAGCCTGCTTATGGGACAGGGGGATCGGGGCTACACCTTC	CASLLMGQGDRGYTF
TRBJ2-7	TRBV10-3	few	TRBD1	TGTGCCATCAGTGAGAACCAGGGGGACTACGAGCAGTACTTC	CAISENQGDYEQYF
TRBJ2-3	TRBV7-2	.	.	TGTGCCAGCAGCTCACTTTTCGCGGATACGCAGTATTTT	CASSSLFADTQYF
TRBJ2-3	TRBV7-9	.	TRBD2	TGTTCCAGCAGCGTAAGCGGGGGGAGCACAGATACGCAGTATTTT	CSSSVSGGSTDTQYF
TRBJ1-2	TRBV28	.	TRBD1	TGTGCCAGCAGTCCCAGACAGGGCGCAAGCCGTGGCTACACCTTC	CASSPRQGASRGYTF
TRBJ2-1	TRBV7-7	.	TRBD2	TGTGCCAGCAGCTTTCGACCCCCCGGGACTAGCGGGTACAATGAGCAGTTCTTC	CASSFRPPGTSGYNEQFF
TRBJ2-1	TRBV18	.	TRBD2	TGTGCCAGCTCACCCGATCTAGCGGGAGTGGGCAATGAGCAGTTCTTC	CASSPDLAGVGNEQFF
TRBJ1-5	TRBV19	.	TRBD1	TGTGCCAGTAGGATACAGGGGACCCATAGCAATCAGCCCCAGCATTTT	CASRIQGTHSNQPQHF
TRBJ2-7	TRBV18	.	TRBD1	TGTGCCAGCTCACCACAAGGACAGGGGGCCTCCTACGAGCAGTACTTC	CASSPQGQGASYEQYF
TRBJ2-5	TRBV5-1	.	TRBD1	TGCGCCAGCAGCTTGATGGGACAGGGGGGTCTAGGGACCCAGTACTTC	CASSLMGQGGLGTQYF
TRBJ2-7	TRBV27	.	.	TGTGCCAGCAGTTTAAGCGCCAGGGCCTACGAGCAGTACTTC	CASSLSARAYEQYF
TRBJ2-7	TRBV30	.	TRBD1	TGTGCCTGGTACCCGGGACAGGGCTCCGGGCAGTACTTC	CAWYPGQGSGQYF
TRBJ2-1	TRBV5-1	.	.	TGCGCCAGCAGCATGGACGGCTACAATGAGCAGTTCTTC	CASSMDGYNEQFF
TRBJ2-4	TRBV28	.	TRBD2	TGTGCCAGCACGGGGGGGCAGGACCGGGCCAAAAACATTCAGTACTTC	CASTGGQDRAKNIQYF
TRBJ1-1	TRBV6-6	few	TRBD1	TGTGCCAGCAGTAGGGTTACAGGGGACACTGAAGCTTTCTTT	CASSRVTGDTEAFF
TRBJ1-4	TRBV7-9	once	TRBD1	TGTGCCAGCAGCTCCTGGCCGGGACAGGATTCCAATGAAAAACTGTTTTTT	CASSSWPGQDSNEKLFF